These 27 T cell receptor beta chains were sequenced from one sample in a study of cytomegalovirus exposure and HLA in healthy donors. The PCR used 60 Vbeta and 13 Jbeta primers. Here immunoSEQ multiplex PCR was the method, and the copy in TCRdb shows in-frame clones only, minus some. Recorded for this sample: about 130,000 clones. Sequencing was done on a sample of PBMCs. The source of these receptors is a woman between 35 and 50 years old in good health and CMV-seropositive.

The rearrangement joins TRBV28 to TRBJ1-1; D ambiguous. V was shortened by 3 bases and J by 0 bases, with 11 bases between the two germline ends. The CDR3 covers 15 residues. Per the germline V gene, CDR1 is MDHEN and CDR2 is SYDVKM. The CDR3 sequence: CASSFYGEMNTEAFF. In DNA, the CDR3 is TGTGCCAGCAGTTTTTACGGGGAAATGAACACTGAAGCTTTCTTT.

V usage is TRBV6-1 and J usage is TRBJ2-7, with 7 nucleotides matching TRBD2. The CDR3 length is 14 residues. V trimming: 0 bases; J trimming: 3 bases; junction bases outside the gene matches: 2. The germline V gene encodes CDR1 MNHNS and CDR2 SASEGT. The CDR3, as DNA: TGTGCCAGCAGTGAAGCGGGAGGGCACTACGAGCAGTACTTC. This sequence encodes CASSEAGGHYEQYF.

The gene calls are TRBV6-5 and TRBJ1-4; the match to TRBD1 covers 7 bases. The V segment lost 6 bases and the J segment 4 bases; nucleotides outside the gene matches: 5. CDR1 MNHEY and CDR2 SVGAGI come from the germline V gene. The CDR3 consists of 14 residues. CDR3 nucleotides: TGTGCCAGCAGATCAGGACAGGTTAATGAAAAACTGTTTTTT. Protein: CASRSGQVNEKLFF.

The chain combines TRBV6-5 with TRBJ2-3; 7 bases agree with TRBD2. The CDR3 has 13 residues. Germline CDR1 reads MNHEY; CDR2 reads SVGAGI. V lost 7 bases and J lost 10; bases outside the gene matches: 11. This CDR3 is CASTGAGPGAQYF. CDR3 nucleotide sequence: TGTGCCAGCACCGGAGCGGGGCCCGGGGCGCAGTATTTT.

The rearrangement joins TRBV4-3 to TRBJ2-1; 7 bases fit TRBD2. The CDR3 covers 15 residues. Trimming cost V 1 base and J 15 bases; bases outside gene matches: 15. Germline CDR1 is LGHNA and CDR2 is YSLEER. CDR3 DNA sequence: TGCGCCAGCAGCCAAGGCAGGGCTAGCGGAGAGCGGGGGTTCTTC. Amino acids: CASSQGRASGERGFF.

The V gene is TRBV9, the J gene TRBJ2-2, with D hard to call. Germline CDR1 SGDLS, CDR2 YYNGEE. The CDR3 sequence is 13 residues long. Trimming took off 0 bases at V and 5 bases at J, with 5 bases between the two ends. CDR3 protein: CASSVGLTGELFF. The DNA for the CDR3 is TGTGCCAGCAGCGTAGGTCTTACCGGGGAGCTGTTTTTT.

CDR3 protein: CASSYRQGGTTDTQYF. The CDR3 DNA reads TGCGCCAGCAGCTACCGACAGGGGGGAACCACAGATACGCAGTATTTT. The rearrangement uses TRBV5-1 and TRBJ2-3, with 9 positions matching TRBD1. The V and J ends lost 3 bases and 2 bases, in that order; junction bases with no gene match: 7. Per germline, CDR1 SGHRS and CDR2 YFSETQ. This CDR3 comprises 16 residues.

Comment on this clone: Germline and junction disagree at one end, which may indicate a read error. The CDR3: CAGSVALGQPNTGELFF. CDR3 in DNA: TGTGCCGGCAGCGTAGCCCTCGGACAGCCGAACACCGGGGAGCTGTTTTTT. The chain employs TRBV9 and TRBJ2-2, with D possibly TRBD1 on 6 matching bases. Looked up from germline, CDR1 is SGDLS and CDR2 is YYNGEE. CDR3 size: 17 residues.

The chain carries TRBV7-3 and TRBJ2-5; 13 bases fit TRBD2. CDR1 SGHTA and CDR2 FQGTGA come from the germline V gene. This CDR3 region has 17 residues. The V and J ends lost 4 bases and 5 bases, in that order; junction bases with no gene match: 10. As DNA, the CDR3 is TGTGCCAGCAGCTCTCGACTAGCGGGAGGTGGGGGCGAGACCCAGTACTTC. It encodes CASSSRLAGGGGETQYF.

CDR3 amino acids: CASQSNTEAFF. Written as DNA, the CDR3 is TGTGCCAGCCAATCAAACACTGAAGCTTTCTTT. The rearrangement uses TRBV28 and TRBJ1-1; D unclear. The germline V gene encodes CDR1 MDHEN and CDR2 SYDVKM. The CDR3 spans 11 residues. V lost 8 bases and J lost 2, with 6 bases in between.

The chain combines TRBV18 with TRBJ2-5; tentative D call: TRBD1 (5 bases). The germline CDR1 and CDR2 sequences are KGHSH and LQKENI. CDR3 size: 16 residues. V was clipped by 3 bases and J by 1 base, with 15 bases between them. The CDR3 coding sequence is TGTGCCAGCTCACCCATTTTTACAGGTGGCCAAGAGACCCAGTACTTC. As protein: CASSPIFTGGQETQYF.

The chain employs TRBV4-2 and TRBJ2-7, with D possibly being TRBD1 (6 bases). Germline CDR1 and CDR2: LGHNA and YNFKEQ. The CDR3 consists of 14 residues. The germline V and J ends were trimmed by 7 bases and 0 bases, with 13 bases remaining between them. CDR3 loop: CASKYRQDSYEQYF. The DNA for the CDR3 is TGTGCCAGCAAGTATAGACAGGACTCCTACGAGCAGTACTTC.

The chain is built from TRBV29-1 and TRBJ1-4; perhaps TRBD1 as D (5 bases). Germline CDR1 reads SQVTM; CDR2 reads ANQGSEA. This CDR3 comprises 13 residues. Trimming stripped 6 bases from V and 10 bases from J, with 18 bases between. CDR3 in amino acids: CSVLQGSVGKLFF. The DNA for the CDR3 is TGCAGCGTCCTTCAGGGAAGTGTCGGAAAACTGTTTTTT. Drawing the rest from reference TRBV29-1 and TRBJ1-4, the complete variable domain is SAVISQKPSRDICQRGTSLTIQCQVDSQVTMMFWYRQQPGQSLTLIATANQGSEATYESGFVIDKFPISRPNLTFSTLTVSNMSPEDSSIYLCSVLQGSVGKLFFGSGTQLSVL.

This chain joins TRBV11-3 and TRBJ2-1; maybe TRBD1 (5 bases). Per the germline V gene, CDR1 is SGHNT and CDR2 is YENEEA. Trimming cost V 1 base and J 5 bases, with 9 bases left between them. The CDR3 is 14 amino acids. CDR3 sequence (DNA): TGTGCCAGCAGCTTAGTGCAGGGTAACAATGAGCAGTTCTTC. Amino acids: CASSLVQGNNEQFF.

The J gene is TRBJ2-5, the V gene TRBV5-1; 8 nucleotides match TRBD2. V shed 3 bases and J 1 base; nucleotides not matched to a gene: 8. The CDR3 spans 16 residues. Germline-derived CDR1 and CDR2 are SGHRS and YFSETQ. CDR3 amino acids: CASSSSGSTIQETQYF. For the CDR3, the DNA is TGCGCCAGCAGCTCCAGCGGGAGTACTATCCAAGAGACCCAGTACTTC.

CDR3 DNA sequence: TGTGCCAGTAGTATGGAGTATGGCTACACCTTC. Protein sequence: CASSMEYGYTF. The V call is TRBV19, the J call TRBJ1-2; D gene uncertain. Germline CDR1 and CDR2: LNHDA and SQIVND (reference sequence). CDR3 length equals 11 residues. Trimming left V 3 bases short and J 5 bases short, with 4 bases between.

V is TRBV2 and J is TRBJ1-5; 7 bases agree with TRBD1. The CDR3 extends over 19 amino acids. In germline, CDR1 is SNHLY, CDR2 FYNNEI. Trimming took 5 bases from V and 0 from J; bases not matched to a gene: 16. CDR3 bases: TGTGCCAGCAGTCCCCCGACAGGGACAAGGGGGTATAGCAATCAGCCCCAGCATTTT. Translation: CASSPPTGTRGYSNQPQHF. The whole variable domain, filled in from reference TRBV2 and TRBJ1-5, reads EPEVTQTPSHQVTQMGQEVILRCVPISNHLYFYWYRQILGQKVEFLVSFYNNEISEKSEIFDDQFSVERPDGSNFTLKIRSTKLEDSAMYFCASSPPTGTRGYSNQPQHFGDGTRLSIL.

This chain connects TRBV6-5 to TRBJ2-7; 7 nucleotides align to TRBD2. CDR3 length: 14 residues. Looked up from germline, CDR1 is MNHEY and CDR2 is SVGAGI. Germline trimming cut 6 bases from V and 7 bases from J; bases unmatched to any gene: 12. CDR3 region: CASSPLRRRGEQYF. DNA of the CDR3: TGTGCCAGCAGCCCTCTCCGTCGGCGGGGGGAGCAGTACTTC.

The V call is TRBV2, the J call TRBJ1-2; tentatively, D is TRBD1 (6 bases). This CDR3 region has 13 residues. Germline V gene lookup returns CDR1 SNHLY and CDR2 FYNNEI. Deletions cut 1 base from V and 4 bases from J, with 7 bases between. CDR3 DNA sequence: TGTGCCAGCAGTGAAGAGGGGGTCTATGGCTACACCTTC. This sequence encodes CASSEEGVYGYTF.

The chain couples TRBV19 to TRBJ1-1, with 7 bases fitting TRBD1. Trimming removed 4 bases from V and 3 bases from J; junction bases left unmatched: 5. Germline lookup yields CDR1 LNHDA and CDR2 SQIVND (reference sequence). This CDR3 region has 14 residues. The CDR3 protein is CASSKTGTDTEAFF. DNA of the CDR3: TGTGCCAGTAGTAAAACCGGGACAGACACTGAAGCTTTCTTT.

The gene calls are TRBV5-1 and TRBJ2-7; D is undetermined. The CDR3 is 12 amino acids. Germline CDR1 and CDR2: SGHRS and YFSETQ. V was pared by 0 bases and J by 5 bases, with 6 bases between. The CDR3 DNA sequence: TGCGCCAGCAGCTTGGGCAGTAACGAGCAGTACTTC. Protein product: CASSLGSNEQYF.

This chain links TRBV4-2 with TRBJ2-5; D is uncertain. Near its end, the DNA agrees better with TRBJ2-7, so the J call may be wrong. The CDR3 length is 12 residues. The V gene's germline CDR1 is LGHNA and CDR2 YNFKEQ. Here the CDR3 DNA reads TGTGCCAGCAGCCAAGTCCTCTACGAGCAGTACTTC. Translation: CASSQVLYEQYF.

This sequence joins TRBV6-4 and TRBJ2-3; the D gene is possibly TRBD2 (5 bases). V shed 0 bases and J shed 1 base, with 8 bases lying between them. CDR1 and CDR2 from the germline V gene are MRHNA and SNTAGT. This CDR3 contains 15 residues. CDR3 sequence: CASSDSVGGTDTQYF. CDR3 coding DNA: TGTGCCAGCAGTGACTCGGTGGGAGGCACAGATACGCAGTATTTT.

The chain is built from TRBV7-2 and TRBJ2-5; TRBD1 matches 8 bases. The V gene end was trimmed by 4 bases and the J gene end by 5 bases; junction bases not matched to a gene: 6. CDR1 SGHTA and CDR2 FQGNSA come from the germline V gene. CDR3 length: 14 amino acids. The CDR3 DNA reads as TGTGCCAGCAGCTCTACAGGGGGTTGGGAGACCCAGTACTTC. It yields the protein CASSSTGGWETQYF.

The V call is TRBV19, the J call TRBJ2-7; TRBD1 agrees at 8 bases. The CDR3 consists of 15 residues. CDR1 is LNHDA, CDR2 SQIVND, per germline (reference sequence). V was pared by 6 bases and J by 2 bases, with 9 bases of the junction left unmatched. This CDR3 is CASRSKDRAAYEQYF. In nucleotides, the CDR3 is TGTGCCAGTAGATCTAAGGACAGGGCGGCCTACGAGCAGTACTTC.

This chain joins TRBV5-1 and TRBJ1-2; D unclear. Germline values: CDR1 SGHRS, CDR2 YFSETQ. The CDR3 spans 13 residues. Trimming pared 4 bases from V and 8 bases from J, leaving 15 bases between. CDR3 in amino acids: CASSLQPEGGYTF. CDR3 DNA sequence: TGCGCCAGCAGCCTTCAACCCGAGGGCGGCTACACCTTC.

J is TRBJ1-2 and V is TRBV7-3; a weak D match, TRBD1 (5 bases). Looked up from germline, CDR1 is SGHTA and CDR2 is FQGTGA. The germline V and J ends were trimmed by 1 base and 3 bases, with 9 bases remaining between them. CDR3 length: 14 residues. CDR3 region: CASSLKRGDYGYTF. The CDR3, as DNA: TGTGCCAGCAGCTTAAAGCGGGGGGACTATGGCTACACCTTC.